These 3 T cell receptor beta chains were all obtained from the same sample, sequenced in a study of naive and memory T cell subsets. Two oligonucleotides, mixed equimolar, formed the beta constant-region primer covering TRBC1 and TRBC2. TCRdb recomputed calls from the UMI-ligation and nested PCR reads with MiXCR, one row per CDR3 protein. Found here are 140,000 to 150,000 distinct CDR3 sequences, around 15% of them singletons; the top ten hold about 0.13%. Sequenced sample: naive CD4+ T cells from blood. Receptors originate from a human donor in good health.

V usage is TRBV24-1 and J usage is TRBJ2-7; 8 bases are shared with TRBD1. Germline V lookup: CDR1 KGHDR, CDR2 SFDVKD. Losses at the gene ends were 2 bases for V and 0 bases for J; bases not matched to a gene: 8. The CDR3 sequence is 17 residues long. CDR3 protein: CATSDSGQVLSSYEQYF. CDR3 sequence (DNA): TGTGCCACCAGTGATTCGGGACAGGTCCTCTCCTCCTACGAGCAGTACTTC.

The chain links TRBV19 to TRBJ2-7; maybe TRBD2 (6 bases). The V end was cut by 4 bases, the J end by 6 bases, with 25 bases between. The germline V gene encodes CDR1 LNHDA and CDR2 SQIVND (reference sequence). This CDR3 is built from 17 residues. CDR3 sequence reads: CASSTSPGELGTREQYF. CDR3 bases: TGTGCCAGTAGTACTTCCCCGGGGGAACTAGGAACGCGCGAGCAGTACTTC. Full variable domain (missing parts from reference TRBV19 and TRBJ2-7): DGGITQSPKYLFRKEGQNVTLSCEQNLNHDAMYWYRQDPGQGLRLIYYSQIVNDFQKGDIAEGYSVSREKKESFPLTVTSAQKNPTAFYLCASSTSPGELGTREQYFGPGTRLTVT.

V gene TRBV20-1 combines with J gene TRBJ1-5, with D uncertain. Trimming cost V 0 bases and J 3 bases, with 18 bases left between them. The CDR3 runs 17 residues. Per the germline V gene, CDR1 is DFQATT and CDR2 is SNEGSKA (reference sequence). In DNA form, the CDR3 reads TGCAGTGCTAGAGATCCCCAGGCGTGGAGGGTCAATCAGCCCCAGCATTTT. Protein: CSARDPQAWRVNQPQHF.